The source of this TCR beta chain is a study of T cells in Graves' hyperthyroidism and ophthalmopathy. Study overall: Before any treatment, at initial diagnosis, peripheral blood was collected.

The CDR3 has 13 residues. Germline loops: CDR1 GTSNPN, CDR2 SVGIG (reference sequence). V gave up 2 bases and J gave up 6 bases, with 11 bases separating them. Study-wide results and caveats: Most thyroid clonotypes with frequency above 0.001 were detected in blood. The model identified upcoming ophthalmopathy a median approximately six months ahead of onset.

Ten or more counts support this clonotype. No antigen is known for it. Those patients with uncontrolled infection, other autoimmune disease, pregnancy or lactation were excluded. TCR beta CDR3 regions were amplified from RNA transcripts. Primed by the HTBI set, a first-round RT-PCR was run on the TCR CDR3. TCRdb ran MiXCR on the multiplex PCR reads and lists one entry per CDR3 protein. The sample holds a few hundred thousand distinct CDR3 sequences; around 15% are singletons and the top ten take 25% to 35%. The chain combines TRBV30 with TRBJ2-1; D may be TRBD1 (6 bases). The origin of this receptor is a woman aged 25-40 years with Graves' ophthalmopathy. The sequencing sample was made of blood. DNA for the CDR3: TGTGCCTGGAGTCATACAGGGACCAATGAGCAGTTCTTC. It translates to CAWSHTGTNEQFF.